Reported below is one TCR beta chain. In the original analysis: Reference gene primer amplification in the assay estimated nucleated cell counts. Sequencing used immunoSEQ multiplex PCR; TCRdb keeps in-frame clones, though not all of them. V, J and clone size were drawn from that table, and D and trimming were deduced from the DNA. Of 110,000 or so clones listed, more than 75% are singletons. This record comes from a study of blood T cell repertoires in COVID-19. Across the study: Material from acute and convalescent COVID-19 was sourced from the United States, Italy and Spain. Sample material is recorded as cDNA or gDNA derived from T cells, B-cell-depleted T cells, or PBMCs.

Trimming removed 8 bases from V and 1 base from J, with 16 bases in between. Germline loops: CDR1 LNHDA, CDR2 SQIVND (reference sequence). This CDR3 has 15 residues. What was sequenced was peripheral blood. V is TRBV19 and J is TRBJ2-3; D is uncertain. This TCR was sampled from a man between 35 and 55 years old with acute or convalescent COVID-19. This CDR3 reads CASQSRIKGTDTQYF. CDR3 in DNA: TGTGCCAGTCAGTCCCGAATAAAAGGCACAGATACGCAGTATTTT.